This is a list of T cell receptor beta chains from one sample in a study of cytomegalovirus exposure and HLA in healthy donors. Libraries were prepared by immunoSEQ multiplex PCR; TCRdb keeps only in-frame clonotypes and omits some of them. The sample carries around 85,000 clones, roughly 80% recorded once. Input material: PBMCs. The receptors were gathered from a male donor in good health and CMV-seronegative. The CDR3 runs from the conserved cysteine through the conserved F or W. A D gene is named only where the DNA matches it firmly. Clone size is shown for a subset of rows, as once, few, many or a class of expanded clone.

>TRBV7-9|TRBD1|NA|TRBJ1-4
TGTGCCAGCAGTTTTAGCCGGGACAGGGAGGAAAAACTGTTTTTT
CASSFSRDREEKLFF
>TRBV6-5|TRBD2|few|TRBJ2-1
TGTGCCAGCAGGGGACTAGCGGGATACAATGAGCAGTTCTTC
CASRGLAGYNEQFF
>TRBV27|NA|NA|TRBJ2-2
TGTGCCAGCACGAGACTAGAAAACACCGGGGAGCTGTTTTTT
CASTRLENTGELFF
>TRBV6-6|TRBD1|NA|TRBJ2-5
TGTGCCAGCAGCCCGGGACAGGGGGCCGAGACCCAGTACTTC
CASSPGQGAETQYF
>TRBV2|TRBD2|few|TRBJ2-1
TGTGCCAGCAGTGACCGACTAGCGGGAGGCGGTGAGCAGTTCTTC
CASSDRLAGGGEQFF
>TRBV6-1|NA|NA|TRBJ1-6
TGTGCCAGCAGTGAAGCGCCACCAGGGTATAATTCACCCCTCCACTTT
CASSEAPPGYNSPLHF
>TRBV6-1|NA|few|TRBJ2-5
TGTGCCAGCAGGCCCCAAAGGGGCCAAGAGACCCAGTACTTC
CASRPQRGQETQYF
>TRBV6-6|NA|NA|TRBJ2-1
TGTGCCAGCAGTACTAGCTCGTACAATGAGCAGTTCTTC
CASSTSSYNEQFF
>TRBV19|TRBD1|NA|TRBJ1-2
TGTGCCATCTCCGACAGGGATACCTATGGCTACACCTTC
CAISDRDTYGYTF
>TRBV4-2|TRBD1|NA|TRBJ1-6
TGTGCCAGCAGCCAAGACCGCGGACAGGGTATTTCACCCCTCCACTTT
CASSQDRGQGISPLHF
>TRBV27|TRBD2|NA|TRBJ2-4
TGTGCCAGCAGTGCATCTAGCGGGATGGGCATTCAGTACTTC
CASSASSGMGIQYF
>TRBV10-2|NA|NA|TRBJ1-3
TGCGCCAGCAGTGGGGGACTGCGCTCTGGAAACACCATATATTTT
CASSGGLRSGNTIYF
>TRBV12-5|TRBD1|NA|TRBJ2-7
TGTGCTAGTGGTTTGGACCCCGGGACAGTCGCCCACGAGCAGTACTTC
CASGLDPGTVAHEQYF
>TRBV10-1|TRBD2|NA|TRBJ2-3
TGCGCCAGCAGATACAACTACTTGAAGGCTAGCGGGGCAGCAGATACGCAGTATTTT
CASRYNYLKASGAADTQYF
>TRBV28|TRBD2|NA|TRBJ2-1
TGTGCGAGCAGCGGTGATGGCGGGAGGAGTGAGCAGTTCTTC
CASSGDGGRSEQFF
>TRBV28|NA|NA|TRBJ2-2
TGTGCCAGTTCGGGACTCCCCAACAGGGGGGAGCTGTTTTTT
CASSGLPNRGELFF
>TRBV28|TRBD2|once|TRBJ2-1
TGTGCCAGCAGTCCATGGACTAGCGGGAGGGAGCAGTTCTTC
CASSPWTSGREQFF
>TRBV5-4|NA|NA|TRBJ2-5
TGTGCCAGCAGCTTGGTCGGGGGAGAGACCCAGTACTTC
CASSLVGGETQYF
>TRBV9|NA|NA|TRBJ2-7
TGTGCCAGCAGCCCCCGTCTGGGGAGTGGCGAGCAGTACTTC
CASSPRLGSGEQYF
>TRBV19|NA|once|TRBJ1-2
TGTGCCAGTAGTATTGCGACTAACTATGGCTACACCTTC
CASSIATNYGYTF
>TRBV11-3|TRBD1|NA|TRBJ2-5
TGTGCCAGCAGCTTAGGATCCCGGAGGACAGGGGGCGGCGAGACCCAGTACTTC
CASSLGSRRTGGGETQYF
>TRBV6-4|TRBD2|NA|TRBJ2-1
TGTGCCAGCAGTGACTGGGGGACGGGGGGGAATGAGCAGTTCTTC
CASSDWGTGGNEQFF
>TRBV10-3|TRBD1|NA|TRBJ1-5
TGTGCAACACAGGGGCCATACAATCAGCCCCAGCATTTT
CATQGPYNQPQHF
>TRBV2|NA|few|TRBJ1-5
TGTGCCAGCAGTTCCGCACTGTATAGCAATCAGCCCCAGAATTTT
CASSSALYSNQPQNF
>TRBV10-3|NA|NA|TRBJ1-3
TGTGCCATCAGTATTGGACTGCGGGATGGAAACACCATATATTTT
CAISIGLRDGNTIYF
>TRBV4-1|TRBD2|NA|TRBJ2-1
TGCGCCAGCAGCCAAGAATGGACTAGGCTGGATGAGCAGTTCTTC
CASSQEWTRLDEQFF